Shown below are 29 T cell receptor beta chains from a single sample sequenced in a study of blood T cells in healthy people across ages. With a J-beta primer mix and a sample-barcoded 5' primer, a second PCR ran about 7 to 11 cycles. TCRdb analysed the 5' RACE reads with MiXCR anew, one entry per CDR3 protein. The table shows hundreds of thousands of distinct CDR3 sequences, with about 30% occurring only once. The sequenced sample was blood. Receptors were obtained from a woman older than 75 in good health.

CDR3 loop: CASSWGLAADQETQYF. CDR3 coding DNA: TGCGCCAGCAGCTGGGGACTCGCAGCAGACCAAGAGACCCAGTACTTC. V usage is TRBV5-1 and J usage is TRBJ2-5, with TRBD2 as a possible D gene (6 bases). V lost 3 bases and J lost 0, with 15 bases in between. The CDR3 spans 16 residues. Germline V gene sequence: CDR1 SGHRS, CDR2 YFSETQ.

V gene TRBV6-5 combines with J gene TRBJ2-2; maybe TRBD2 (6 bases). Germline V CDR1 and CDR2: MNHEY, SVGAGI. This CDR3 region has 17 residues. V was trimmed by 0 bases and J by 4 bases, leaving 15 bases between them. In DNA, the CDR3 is TGTGCCAGCAGTTACTCGGCCGGGGGTGTGTTCACCGGGGAGCTGTTTTTT. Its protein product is CASSYSAGGVFTGELFF.

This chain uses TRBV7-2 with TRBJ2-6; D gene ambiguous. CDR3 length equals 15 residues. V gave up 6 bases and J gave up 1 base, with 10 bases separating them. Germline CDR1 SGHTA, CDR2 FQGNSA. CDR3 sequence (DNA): TGTGCCAGCAGTTCGTTGGGATCTGGGGCCAACGTCCTGACTTTC. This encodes CASSSLGSGANVLTF. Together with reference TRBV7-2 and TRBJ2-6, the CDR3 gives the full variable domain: GAGVSQSPSNKVTEKGKDVELRCDPISGHTALYWYRQSLGQGLEFLIYFQGNSAPDKSGLPSDRFSAERTGGSVSTLTIQRTQQEDSAVYLCASSSLGSGANVLTFGAGSRLTVL.

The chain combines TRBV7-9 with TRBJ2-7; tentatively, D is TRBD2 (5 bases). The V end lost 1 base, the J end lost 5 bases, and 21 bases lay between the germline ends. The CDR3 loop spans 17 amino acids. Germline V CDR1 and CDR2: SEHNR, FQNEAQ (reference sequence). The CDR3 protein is CASSLESVGGLQDEQYF. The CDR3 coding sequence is TGTGCCAGCAGCTTAGAGTCGGTCGGAGGACTCCAAGACGAGCAGTACTTC. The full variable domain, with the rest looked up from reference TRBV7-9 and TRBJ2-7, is DTGVSQNPRHKITKRGQNVTFRCDPISEHNRLYWYRQTLGQGPEFLTYFQNEAQLEKSRLLSDRFSAERPKGSFSTLEIQRTEQGDSAMYLCASSLESVGGLQDEQYFGPGTRLTVT.

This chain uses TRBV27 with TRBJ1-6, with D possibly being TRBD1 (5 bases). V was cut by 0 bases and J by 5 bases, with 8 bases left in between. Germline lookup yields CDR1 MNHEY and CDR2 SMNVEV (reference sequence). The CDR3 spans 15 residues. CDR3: CASSLSDRHNSPLHF. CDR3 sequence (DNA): TGTGCCAGCAGTTTATCTGACAGACATAATTCACCCCTCCACTTT.

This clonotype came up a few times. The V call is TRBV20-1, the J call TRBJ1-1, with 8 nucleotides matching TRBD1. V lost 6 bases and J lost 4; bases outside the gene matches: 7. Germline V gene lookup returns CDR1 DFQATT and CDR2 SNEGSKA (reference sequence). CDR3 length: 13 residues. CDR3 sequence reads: CSAAGGPGTEAFF. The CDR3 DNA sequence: TGCAGTGCCGCAGGGGGCCCAGGCACTGAAGCTTTCTTT.

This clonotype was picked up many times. CDR3 region: CASSHLRDEQFF. DNA of the CDR3: TGTGCCAGCAGCCACCTTCGGGATGAGCAGTTCTTC. This rearrangement joins TRBV6-1 to TRBJ2-1; D uncertain. CDR1 MNHNS and CDR2 SASEGT come from the germline V gene. This CDR3 comprises 12 residues. V lost 6 bases and J lost 8, with 11 bases in between.

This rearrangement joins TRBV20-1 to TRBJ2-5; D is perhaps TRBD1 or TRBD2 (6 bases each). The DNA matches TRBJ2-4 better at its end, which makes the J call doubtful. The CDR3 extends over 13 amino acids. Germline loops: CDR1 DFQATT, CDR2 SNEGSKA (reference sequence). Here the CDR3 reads CSAGGTPKNIQYF. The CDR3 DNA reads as TGCAGTGCTGGCGGGACACCTAAAAACATTCAGTACTTC.

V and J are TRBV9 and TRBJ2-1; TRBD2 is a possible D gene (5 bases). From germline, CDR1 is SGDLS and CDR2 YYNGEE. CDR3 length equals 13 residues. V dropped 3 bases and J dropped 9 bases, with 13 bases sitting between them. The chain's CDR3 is CASSGASSGEQFF. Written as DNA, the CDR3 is TGTGCCAGCAGCGGGGCTAGCTCCGGTGAGCAGTTCTTC.

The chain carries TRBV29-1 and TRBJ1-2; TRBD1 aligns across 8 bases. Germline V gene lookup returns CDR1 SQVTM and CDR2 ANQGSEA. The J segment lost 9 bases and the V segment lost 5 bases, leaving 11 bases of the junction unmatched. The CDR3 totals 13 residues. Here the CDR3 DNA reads TGCAGCGTTCGAACGACAGGGGAAGTACGCTACACCTTC. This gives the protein CSVRTTGEVRYTF.

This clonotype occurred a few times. The CDR3, as DNA: TGCAGTGCAACCCCCGACCCCAGGGGGGGGTTGGAAGATACGCAGTATTTT. Translation: CSATPDPRGGLEDTQYF. This chain connects TRBV20-1 to TRBJ2-3, with D possibly called TRBD1 or TRBD2 (7 bases each). Per the germline V gene, CDR1 is DFQATT and CDR2 is SNEGSKA (reference sequence). This CDR3 has 17 amino acids. Trimming stripped 6 bases from V and 5 bases from J, with 27 bases between.

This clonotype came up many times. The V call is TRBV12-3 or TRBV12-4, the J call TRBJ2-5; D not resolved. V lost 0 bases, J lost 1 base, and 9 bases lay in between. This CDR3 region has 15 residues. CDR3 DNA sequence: TGTGCCAGCAGTTTAGCGAAGTCCTTCCAAGAGACCCAGTACTTC. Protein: CASSLAKSFQETQYF.

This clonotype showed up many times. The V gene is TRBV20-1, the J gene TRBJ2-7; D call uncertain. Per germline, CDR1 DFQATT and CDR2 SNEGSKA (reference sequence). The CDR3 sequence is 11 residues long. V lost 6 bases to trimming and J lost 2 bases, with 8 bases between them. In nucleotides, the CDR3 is TGCAGTGCAGGCGGAACCTACGAGCAGTACTTC. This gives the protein CSAGGTYEQYF.

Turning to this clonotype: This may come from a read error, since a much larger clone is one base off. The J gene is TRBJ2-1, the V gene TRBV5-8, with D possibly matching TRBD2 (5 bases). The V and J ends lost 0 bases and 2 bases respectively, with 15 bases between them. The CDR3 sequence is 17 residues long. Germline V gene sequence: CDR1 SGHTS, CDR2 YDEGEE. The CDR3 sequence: CASSLAVRATPYNEQFF. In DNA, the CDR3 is TGTGCCAGCAGCTTGGCCGTGAGGGCAACTCCCTACAATGAGCAGTTCTTC.

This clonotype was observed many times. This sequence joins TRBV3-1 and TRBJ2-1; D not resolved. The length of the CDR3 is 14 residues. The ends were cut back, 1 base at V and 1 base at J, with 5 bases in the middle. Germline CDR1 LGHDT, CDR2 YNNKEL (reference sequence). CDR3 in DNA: TGTGCCAGCAGCCAAGGACGGTCCTACAATGAGCAGTTCTTC. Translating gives CASSQGRSYNEQFF.

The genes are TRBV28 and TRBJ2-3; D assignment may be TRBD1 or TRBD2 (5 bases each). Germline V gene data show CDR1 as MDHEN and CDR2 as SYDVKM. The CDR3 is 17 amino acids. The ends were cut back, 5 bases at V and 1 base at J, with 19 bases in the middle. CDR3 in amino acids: CASSPRDLLLGTDTQYF. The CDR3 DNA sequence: TGTGCCAGCAGTCCTCGGGACCTTCTTCTCGGCACAGATACGCAGTATTTT.

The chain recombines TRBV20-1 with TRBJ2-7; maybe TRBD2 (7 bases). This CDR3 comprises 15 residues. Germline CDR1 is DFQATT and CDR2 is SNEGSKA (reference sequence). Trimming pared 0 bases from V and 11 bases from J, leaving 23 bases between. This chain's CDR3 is CSARDRKGRESGEYF. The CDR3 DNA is TGCAGTGCTAGAGATAGGAAAGGGAGGGAGTCAGGGGAGTACTTC.

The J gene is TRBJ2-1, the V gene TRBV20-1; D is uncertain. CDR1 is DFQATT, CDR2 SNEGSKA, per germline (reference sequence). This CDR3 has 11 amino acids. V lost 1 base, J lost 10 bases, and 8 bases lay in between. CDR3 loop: CSARARREQFF. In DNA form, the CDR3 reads TGCAGTGCTAGAGCGAGGAGAGAGCAGTTCTTC.

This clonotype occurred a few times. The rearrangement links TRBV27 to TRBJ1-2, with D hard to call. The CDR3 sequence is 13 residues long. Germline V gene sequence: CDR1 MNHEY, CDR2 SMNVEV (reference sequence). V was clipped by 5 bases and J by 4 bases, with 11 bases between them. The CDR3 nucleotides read TGTGCCAGCAGTCAATTTCTGGGCTATGGCTACACCTTC. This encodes CASSQFLGYGYTF.

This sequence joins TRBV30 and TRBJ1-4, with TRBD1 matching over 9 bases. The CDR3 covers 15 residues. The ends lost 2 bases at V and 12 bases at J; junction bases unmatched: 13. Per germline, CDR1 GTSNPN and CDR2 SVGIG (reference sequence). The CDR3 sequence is CAWSPPGGTGLQLFF. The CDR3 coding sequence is TGTGCCTGGAGTCCCCCTGGAGGGACAGGGCTCCAACTGTTTTTT. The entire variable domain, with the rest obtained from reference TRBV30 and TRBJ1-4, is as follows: SQTIHQWPATLVQPVGSPLSLECTVEGTSNPNLYWYRQAAGRGLQLLFYSVGIGQISSEVPQNLSASRPQDRQFILSSKKLLLSDSGFYLCAWSPPGGTGLQLFFGSGTQLSVL.

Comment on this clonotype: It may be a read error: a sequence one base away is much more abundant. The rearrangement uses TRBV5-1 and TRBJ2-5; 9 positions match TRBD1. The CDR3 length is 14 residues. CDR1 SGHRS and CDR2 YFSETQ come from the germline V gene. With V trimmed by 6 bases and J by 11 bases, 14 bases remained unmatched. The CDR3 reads CASMGTGGGNEQYF. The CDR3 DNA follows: TGCGCCAGCATGGGAACAGGGGGCGGGAATGAGCAGTACTTC. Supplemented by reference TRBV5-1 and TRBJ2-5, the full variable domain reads KAGVTQTPRYLIKTRGQQVTLSCSPISGHRSVSWYQQTPGQGLQFLFEYFSETQRNKGNFPGRFSGRQFSNSRSEMNVSTLELGDSALYLCASMGTGGGNEQYFGPGTRLLVL.

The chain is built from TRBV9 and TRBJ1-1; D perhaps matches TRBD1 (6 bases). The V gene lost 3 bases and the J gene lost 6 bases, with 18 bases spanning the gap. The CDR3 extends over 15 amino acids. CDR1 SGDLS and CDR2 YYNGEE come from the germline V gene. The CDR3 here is CASSERDTGLSEAFF. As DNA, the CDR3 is TGTGCCAGCAGCGAGCGGGACACAGGATTATCTGAAGCTTTCTTT. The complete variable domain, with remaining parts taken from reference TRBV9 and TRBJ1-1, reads DSGVTQTPKHLITATGQRVTLRCSPRSGDLSVYWYQQSLDQGLQFLIQYYNGEERAKGNILERFSAQQFPDLHSELNLSSLELGDSALYFCASSERDTGLSEAFFGQGTRLTVV.

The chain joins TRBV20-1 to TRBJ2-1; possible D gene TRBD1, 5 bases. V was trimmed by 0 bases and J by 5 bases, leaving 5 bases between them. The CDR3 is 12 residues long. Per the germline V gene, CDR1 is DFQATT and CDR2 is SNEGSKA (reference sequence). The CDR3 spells CSARDRDNEQFF. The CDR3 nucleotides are TGCAGTGCTAGAGACAGGGACAATGAGCAGTTCTTC.

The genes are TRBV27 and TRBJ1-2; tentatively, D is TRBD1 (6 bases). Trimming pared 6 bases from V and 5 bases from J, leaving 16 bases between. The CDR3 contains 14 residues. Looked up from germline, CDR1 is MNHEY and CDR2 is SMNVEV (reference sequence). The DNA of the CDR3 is TGTGCCAGCAGCACCCTGGACAGCTCTTATGGCTACACCTTC. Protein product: CASSTLDSSYGYTF.

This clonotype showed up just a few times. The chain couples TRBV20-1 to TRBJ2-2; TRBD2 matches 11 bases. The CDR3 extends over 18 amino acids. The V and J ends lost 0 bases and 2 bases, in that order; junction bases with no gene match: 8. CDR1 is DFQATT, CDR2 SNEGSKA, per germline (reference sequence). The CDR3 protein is CSARDPTSGGINTGELFF. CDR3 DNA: TGCAGTGCTAGAGATCCCACTAGCGGGGGAATAAACACCGGGGAGCTGTTTTTT.

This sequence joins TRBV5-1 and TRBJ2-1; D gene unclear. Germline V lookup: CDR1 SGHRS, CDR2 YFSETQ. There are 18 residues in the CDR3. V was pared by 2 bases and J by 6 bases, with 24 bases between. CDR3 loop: CASSLSPPTDRVPNEQFF. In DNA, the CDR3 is TGCGCCAGCAGCTTATCCCCCCCCACGGATCGCGTCCCCAATGAGCAGTTCTTC.

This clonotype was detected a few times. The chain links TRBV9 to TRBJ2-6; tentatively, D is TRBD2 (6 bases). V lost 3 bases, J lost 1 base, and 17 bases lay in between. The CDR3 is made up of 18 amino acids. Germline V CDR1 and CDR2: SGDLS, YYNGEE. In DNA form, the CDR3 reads TGTGCCAGCAGCGCGTGGGGGGTTCCAGCTTCTGGGGCCAACGTCCTGACTTTC. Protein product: CASSAWGVPASGANVLTF. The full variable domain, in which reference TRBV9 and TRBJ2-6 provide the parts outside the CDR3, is DSGVTQTPKHLITATGQRVTLRCSPRSGDLSVYWYQQSLDQGLQFLIQYYNGEERAKGNILERFSAQQFPDLHSELNLSSLELGDSALYFCASSAWGVPASGANVLTFGAGSRLTVL.

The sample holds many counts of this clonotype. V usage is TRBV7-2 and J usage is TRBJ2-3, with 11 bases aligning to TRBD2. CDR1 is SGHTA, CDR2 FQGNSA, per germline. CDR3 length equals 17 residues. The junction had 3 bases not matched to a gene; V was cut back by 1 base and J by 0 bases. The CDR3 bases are TGTGCCAGCAGCTTAGTAGCGGGGGGGCGGAGCACAGATACGCAGTATTTT. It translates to CASSLVAGGRSTDTQYF. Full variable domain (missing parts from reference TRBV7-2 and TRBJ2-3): GAGVSQSPSNKVTEKGKDVELRCDPISGHTALYWYRQSLGQGLEFLIYFQGNSAPDKSGLPSDRFSAERTGGSVSTLTIQRTQQEDSAVYLCASSLVAGGRSTDTQYFGPGTRLTVL.

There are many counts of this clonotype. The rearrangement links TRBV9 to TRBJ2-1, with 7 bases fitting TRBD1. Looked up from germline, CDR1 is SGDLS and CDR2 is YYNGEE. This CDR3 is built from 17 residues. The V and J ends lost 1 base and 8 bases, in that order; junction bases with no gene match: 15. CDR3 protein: CASSVRGRQPNRDEQFF. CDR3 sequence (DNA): TGTGCCAGCAGCGTAAGGGGGCGGCAGCCCAACAGGGATGAGCAGTTCTTC.